This T cell receptor (beta chain) was recovered during a study of T cell repertoires in cytomegalovirus infection. Study-level background: Indications came from public TCR beta signatures; they pointed to CMV infection and to a matching HLA type. Notes on the study in general: In two of eight donors, the top clonotype was HLA-C-restricted CMV-specific. Summed frequency of public TCR beta families distinguished CMV carriers with the relevant HLA.

TCRdb processed the reads anew with MiXCR; each CDR3 protein has one entry. The table has 480,000 or so distinct CDR3 sequences, around 10% seen once; the top ten hold 10% to 13%. This clonotype was seen many times. Its target is not known. With V trimmed by 5 bases and J by 2 bases, 9 bases remained unmatched. Looked up from germline, CDR1 is SGHTA and CDR2 is FQGNSA. The CDR3 consists of 18 residues. Sample: PBMCs. This TCR came from a human donor in good health (CMV status not recorded). Some clones in this sample may be carry-over from other donors' samples. The gene calls are TRBV7-2 and TRBJ2-3, with TRBD2 matching over 14 bases. CDR3 nucleotide sequence: TGTGCCAGCAGCCTCAGAAGGGGACTAGCGGGGGTCACAGATACGCAGTATTTT. Translated: CASSLRRGLAGVTDTQYF.